Listed below are T cell receptor beta chains from one sample, sequenced in a study of post-analysis software for immune sequencing data. TCRdb fed the PCR reads into MiXCR, producing one record per CDR3 protein. The sample carries hundreds of thousands of distinct CDR3 sequences, roughly 58% recorded once. The sample taken for sequencing was blood. The receptors shown here come from a girl aged 5-17 years with multiple sclerosis. The CDR3 runs from the conserved cysteine through the conserved F or W. The D gene is left open where the match is weak. The size entry is marked missing in some rows and otherwise reads once, few, many or a size class.

j_gene,abundance,len,v_gene,d_gene,CDR3nt,CDR3aa
TRBJ2-7,-,14,TRBV29-1,-,TGCAGCGTTGGCCCCCAGACAGCAACCTACGAGCAGTACTTC,CSVGPQTATYEQYF
TRBJ1-2,-,14,TRBV6-6,-,TGTGCCAGCAGTTACTCGAAGGTCACCTATGGCTACACCTTC,CASSYSKVTYGYTF
TRBJ1-6,-,15,TRBV5-1,-,TGCGCCAGCAGTTCCGGGGGCGGTTTGGATTCACCCCTCCACTTT,CASSSGGGLDSPLHF
TRBJ1-5,-,16,TRBV7-2,-,TGTGCCAGCAGCCTCACCAGAGGGAGTAGCAATCAGCCCCAGCATTTT,CASSLTRGSSNQPQHF
TRBJ2-7,-,13,TRBV25-1,TRBD2,TGTGCCACCGCCCCGGGAGGGCCGTACGAGCAGTACTTC,CATAPGGPYEQYF
TRBJ1-2,-,15,TRBV12-3/TRBV12-4,-,TGTGCCAGCAGTTTAGCCGCAGGGGTCTGGGATGGCTACACCTTC,CASSLAAGVWDGYTF
TRBJ1-2,-,15,TRBV7-8,TRBD1,TGTGCCAGCAGCTTACAGGGGGCAGGCGACTATGGCTACACCTTC,CASSLQGAGDYGYTF
TRBJ2-2,-,14,TRBV25-1,-,TGTGCCAGCAGTGAAATGAGTAGTGCCGGGGAGCTGTTTTTT,CASSEMSSAGELFF
TRBJ1-2,few,13,TRBV6-1,TRBD1,TGTCAGACGGCGGGACAGGGAGACTATGGCTACACCTTC,CQTAGQGDYGYTF
TRBJ2-7,-,14,TRBV6-5,TRBD1,TGTGCCAGCAGTTACCGGACAGGGACCTACGAGCAGTACTTC,CASSYRTGTYEQYF
TRBJ1-1,-,17,TRBV6-5,TRBD1,TGTGCCAGCAGTTACTCGAGGGGACAGGGTTTCCCCACTGAAGCTTTCTTT,CASSYSRGQGFPTEAFF
TRBJ2-1,-,15,TRBV10-3,TRBD2,TGTGCCATCAGTGCCGGGACTAGCATATACAATGAGCAGTTCTTC,CAISAGTSIYNEQFF
TRBJ2-1,-,14,TRBV4-2,TRBD1,TGTGCCAGCAGCCAAGGACAGGGAGACTATGAGCAGTTCTTC,CASSQGQGDYEQFF
TRBJ2-7,-,14,TRBV5-1,TRBD1,TGCGCCAGCAGCTCGGGACAGGGTATCCACGAGCAGTACTTC,CASSSGQGIHEQYF
TRBJ2-3,-,19,TRBV7-9,TRBD2,TGTGCCAGCAGCTTAGCTGACTTAGGGACTAGCGGGATATGGCATACGCAGTATTTT,CASSLADLGTSGIWHTQYF
TRBJ2-6,few,19,TRBV2,-,TGTGCCAGCAGTGATCCTGGCAGGACCCCGTTTTTTGGGGCCAACGTCCTGACTTTC,CASSDPGRTPFFGANVLTF
TRBJ2-1,-,12,TRBV29-1,TRBD2,TGCAGCCATATAGCGGGGGAAAGTGAGCAGTTCTTC,CSHIAGESEQFF
TRBJ1-5,-,13,TRBV20-1,-,TGCAGCGCGGGGGTTTCTAGCAAGCAGCCCCAGCATTTT,CSAGVSSKQPQHF
TRBJ2-1,-,15,TRBV5-6,TRBD1,TGTGCCAGCAGCCGGCCAGGGGGTTTATACAATGAGCAGTTCTTC,CASSRPGGLYNEQFF
TRBJ2-7,-,11,TRBV6-2/TRBV6-3,-,TGTGCCAGCAGTTACTCGAAAGAGCAGTACTTC,CASSYSKEQYF